This T cell receptor beta chain originates from a study of blood T cell repertoires in COVID-19. At the level of the study: Some COVID-19 samples were acute and others convalescent; all came from the United States, Italy and Spain. PBMCs, B-cell-depleted T cells, or T cells were the source of the cDNA or gDNA that made up the material.

V was shortened by 6 bases and J by 9 bases, with 23 bases between the two germline ends. The V gene's germline CDR1 is SNHLY and CDR2 FYNNEI. The CDR3 spans 15 residues. Per the authors' pipeline: The authors estimated nucleated cell counts from reference gene primer amplification. Assay used: immunoSEQ multiplex PCR; TCRdb lists only in-frame clones, some missing. V, J and clone size are those of that table, while D and trimming were read from the DNA. The repertoire consists of some 31,000 clones, with 85% occurring once and the leading ten covering roughly a sixth. The sample holds one count of this clone.

The sequenced material came from peripheral blood. The genes are TRBV2 and TRBJ1-1, with a weak D call TRBD1 (6 bases). The clonotype originates from a woman aged 60-70 years with active COVID-19. CDR3: CASSYYLGTNGKAFF. The CDR3 nucleotides are TGTGCCAGCAGCTACTACCTTGGGACAAATGGTAAAGCTTTCTTT.